These 30 T cell receptor beta chains originate from one sample sequenced in a study of control samples from healthy donors and cancer patients. The protocol was immunoSEQ multiplex PCR, while the TCRdb copy is restricted to in-frame clones and leaves out a portion. The table shows more than 25,000 clones, with roughly 94% occurring only once. The sequencing input was blood. These receptors all come from a man aged 55 to 70 in good health.

The J gene is TRBJ2-4, the V gene TRBV5-1, with 7 nucleotides matching TRBD1. Germline CDR1 is SGHRS and CDR2 is YFSETQ. V trimming: 4 bases; J trimming: 6 bases; junction bases outside the gene matches: 13. CDR3 length: 16 residues. The CDR3 DNA reads TGCGCCAGCAGCCCTAGAACCGGGACAGCAGGAAACATTCAGTACTTC. This encodes CASSPRTGTAGNIQYF.

The V call is TRBV19, the J call TRBJ1-5; D ambiguous. The CDR3 sequence is 13 residues long. Germline V CDR1 and CDR2: LNHDA, SQIVND (reference sequence). V lost 5 bases to trimming and J lost 1 base, with 6 bases between them. DNA for the CDR3: TGTGCCAGTAGTCGCCCGAGCAATCAGCCCCAGCATTTT. Protein: CASSRPSNQPQHF.

V is TRBV14 and J is TRBJ1-2; 9 nucleotides align to TRBD1. The CDR3 is made up of 15 amino acids. V trimming: 3 bases; J trimming: 4 bases; junction bases outside the gene matches: 6. Germline CDR1 is SGHDN and CDR2 is FVKESK. CDR3 bases: TGTGCCAGCAGCCAGGGACAGGGAGGCTCCTATGGCTACACCTTC. As protein: CASSQGQGGSYGYTF.

This clone was seen once. This chain joins TRBV6-5 and TRBJ2-7; TRBD2 aligns across 11 bases. The CDR3 is 14 amino acids. With 6 bases clipped from V and 7 bases from J, the junction kept 8 bases outside the gene matches. Germline-derived CDR1 and CDR2 are MNHEY and SVGAGI. The CDR3 nucleotides read TGTGCCAGCAGAATAGCGGGGGGGCCTAGGGAGCAGTACTTC. Protein sequence: CASRIAGGPREQYF.

V usage is TRBV7-2 and J usage is TRBJ1-4; 8 bases agree with TRBD1. The CDR3 covers 16 residues. V was pared by 2 bases and J by 8 bases, with 10 bases of the junction left unmatched. In germline, CDR1 is SGHTA, CDR2 FQGNSA. CDR3 DNA: TGTGCCAGCAGCTTAATTTCCGGACAGGGTCGGGAAAAACTGTTTTTT. It translates to CASSLISGQGREKLFF. Full variable domain (remainder filled in from reference TRBV7-2 and TRBJ1-4): GAGVSQSPSNKVTEKGKDVELRCDPISGHTALYWYRQSLGQGLEFLIYFQGNSAPDKSGLPSDRFSAERTGGSVSTLTIQRTQQEDSAVYLCASSLISGQGREKLFFGSGTQLSVL.

This chain uses TRBV3-1 (or the pseudogene TRBV3-2) with TRBJ2-1; D gene uncertain. The germline gives CDR1 LGHDT, CDR2 YNNKEL (reference sequence). Trimming cost V 7 bases and J 0 bases, with 13 bases left between them. The CDR3 contains 15 residues. The CDR3 here is CASKISLDSYNEQFF. CDR3 nucleotide sequence: TGTGCCAGCAAGATCAGCCTCGACTCCTACAATGAGCAGTTCTTC.

The J gene is TRBJ1-5, the V gene TRBV6-6; D not resolved. V shed 6 bases and J shed 0 bases, with 6 bases lying between them. The CDR3 is 13 amino acids. Germline loops: CDR1 MNHNY, CDR2 SVGAGI (reference sequence). CDR3 sequence: CASRRNSNQPQHF. DNA of the CDR3: TGTGCCAGCAGGCGGAATAGCAATCAGCCCCAGCATTTT.

V usage is TRBV6-2 or TRBV6-3 and J usage is TRBJ1-6, with a weak D call TRBD1 (5 bases). Germline V gives CDR1 MNHEY, CDR2 SVGEGT. The CDR3 is 15 amino acids. Deletions cut 0 bases from V and 8 bases from J, with 11 bases between. CDR3 sequence reads: CASSYSGPPYSPLHF. The CDR3 coding sequence is TGTGCCAGCAGTTACTCGGGACCCCCTTATTCACCCCTCCACTTT.

The chain recombines TRBV29-1 with TRBJ1-1; 8 nucleotides agree with TRBD1. The J segment lost 2 bases and the V segment lost 4 bases, leaving 9 bases of the junction unmatched. The germline gives CDR1 SQVTM, CDR2 ANQGSEA. The CDR3 is made up of 15 amino acids. CDR3 DNA sequence: TGCAGCGTTGGAGGGGACAGGACCCTTAACACTGAAGCTTTCTTT. It specifies CSVGGDRTLNTEAFF.

About this clone: The junction shows a germline mismatch at one end, possibly a read error. J is TRBJ1-2 and V is TRBV6-5; the D gene is possibly TRBD1 (5 bases). The germline gives CDR1 MNHEY, CDR2 SVGAGI. There are 13 residues in the CDR3. The CDR3 nucleotides are TGTGCCAGCAGGCAAGCCGGGGACTATCGCTACACCTTC. It translates to CASRQAGDYRYTF.

The V and J genes are TRBV10-3 and TRBJ1-5; perhaps TRBD1 as D (5 bases). V lost 4 bases and J 7 bases, leaving 11 bases between the germline ends. This CDR3 has 13 amino acids. Germline loops: CDR1 ENHRY, CDR2 SYGVKD. CDR3 amino acids: CAISGQRDQPQHF. CDR3 coding DNA: TGTGCCATCAGTGGACAGCGGGACCAGCCCCAGCATTTT.

The V gene is TRBV11-2, the J gene TRBJ2-5; 9 bases line up with TRBD2. This CDR3 has 15 amino acids. The ends lost 3 bases at V and 5 bases at J; junction bases unmatched: 7. Germline lookup yields CDR1 SGHAT and CDR2 FQNNGV. As DNA, the CDR3 is TGTGCCAGCAGCTTTCCAGCGGGGGGTTGGGAGACCCAGTACTTC. This translates into CASSFPAGGWETQYF.

CDR3: CASSIGTSGGYTDTQYF. The CDR3 coding sequence is TGTGCCAGCAGCATTGGGACTAGCGGGGGGTACACAGATACGCAGTATTTT. The J gene is TRBJ2-3, the V gene TRBV7-9; 15 bases map to TRBD2. Germline V gene lookup returns CDR1 SEHNR and CDR2 FQNEAQ (reference sequence). The CDR3 covers 17 residues. With 5 bases clipped from V and 2 bases from J, the junction kept 5 bases outside the gene matches.

This clone was observed a single time. The V call is TRBV24-1, the J call TRBJ2-3, with 9 bases fitting TRBD2. With 2 bases clipped from V and 3 bases from J, the junction kept 5 bases outside the gene matches. This CDR3 spans 16 amino acids. CDR1 is KGHDR and CDR2 is SFDVKD in the germline V gene. In DNA, the CDR3 is TGTGCCACCAGTGATTCAGCTAGCGGGGCTACAGATACGCAGTATTTT. Its protein product is CATSDSASGATDTQYF.

The chain employs TRBV7-2 and TRBJ2-1; maybe TRBD1 (5 bases). The germline CDR1 and CDR2 sequences are SGHTA and FQGNSA. The CDR3 extends over 16 amino acids. The V end was cut by 2 bases, the J end by 0 bases, with 11 bases between. The CDR3, as DNA: TGTGCCAGCAGCTTATTGGGGCCGAGCTCCTACAATGAGCAGTTCTTC. Its protein is CASSLLGPSSYNEQFF.

The V call is TRBV24-1, the J call TRBJ2-1; no definite D call. The CDR3 consists of 15 residues. From germline, CDR1 is KGHDR and CDR2 SFDVKD. Trimming removed 3 bases from V and 3 bases from J, with 11 bases in between. The DNA of the CDR3 is TGTGCCACCAGTGATACCCGCTTAGGCTACAATGAGCAGTTCTTC. It encodes CATSDTRLGYNEQFF.

The V and J genes are TRBV6-6 and TRBJ2-2; D is unresolved. Trimming removed 7 bases at V and 0 bases at J, with 9 bases between. Germline lookup yields CDR1 MNHNY and CDR2 SVGAGI (reference sequence). There are 14 residues in the CDR3. The CDR3 region is CASKEPSNTGELFF. CDR3 coding DNA: TGTGCCAGCAAGGAACCTTCGAACACCGGGGAGCTGTTTTTT.

The V call is TRBV19, the J call TRBJ2-7; tentatively, D is TRBD1 (6 bases). The CDR3 length is 14 residues. The V and J ends lost 5 bases and 1 base respectively, with 12 bases between them. Germline values: CDR1 LNHDA, CDR2 SQIVND (reference sequence). The CDR3 protein is CASSLQGLSYEQYF. CDR3 nucleotide sequence: TGTGCCAGTAGTTTACAGGGATTGTCCTACGAGCAGTACTTC. The full variable domain, its missing parts supplied by reference TRBV19 and TRBJ2-7, is DGGITQSPKYLFRKEGQNVTLSCEQNLNHDAMYWYRQDPGQGLRLIYYSQIVNDFQKGDIAEGYSVSREKKESFPLTVTSAQKNPTAFYLCASSLQGLSYEQYFGPGTRLTVT.

In its sample, this clone was seen a few times. The chain has TRBV6-2 or TRBV6-3 and TRBJ1-2; 7 bases agree with TRBD1. With V trimmed by 4 bases and J by 8 bases, 16 bases remained unmatched. The CDR3 extends over 16 amino acids. The germline V gene encodes CDR1 MNHEY and CDR2 SVGEGT. CDR3 in amino acids: CASSLSRVRQGRGYTF. The CDR3, as DNA: TGTGCCAGCAGTTTATCCCGGGTTCGACAGGGTCGCGGCTACACCTTC.

The CDR3: CASSNPRGGIPNSPLHF. The CDR3 DNA sequence: TGTGCCAGCAGCAACCCGAGAGGGGGGATCCCCAATTCACCCCTCCACTTT. The rearrangement uses TRBV5-5 and TRBJ1-6; D perhaps matches TRBD1 (6 bases). CDR1 and CDR2 (germline): SGHKS, YYEKEE (reference sequence). The CDR3 consists of 17 residues. V lost 4 bases to trimming and J lost 7 bases, with 21 bases between them.

The chain employs TRBV9 and TRBJ2-2; 8 nucleotides align to TRBD1. V shed 2 bases and J 6 bases; nucleotides not matched to a gene: 15. Germline loops: CDR1 SGDLS, CDR2 YYNGEE. CDR3 length: 18 residues. CDR3 sequence: CASSVGSTGGSGAGELFF. In nucleotides, the CDR3 is TGTGCCAGCAGCGTGGGCTCTACAGGGGGATCAGGAGCCGGGGAGCTGTTTTTT. The whole variable domain, filled in from reference TRBV9 and TRBJ2-2, reads DSGVTQTPKHLITATGQRVTLRCSPRSGDLSVYWYQQSLDQGLQFLIQYYNGEERAKGNILERFSAQQFPDLHSELNLSSLELGDSALYFCASSVGSTGGSGAGELFFGEGSRLTVL.

V and J are TRBV19 and TRBJ2-2; 8 nucleotides match TRBD1. This CDR3 has 14 amino acids. Losses at the gene ends were 6 bases for V and 5 bases for J; bases not matched to a gene: 5. The germline gives CDR1 LNHDA, CDR2 SQIVND (reference sequence). CDR3 nucleotides: TGTGCCAGTAGCGACAGGGGCCGGACCGGGGAGCTGTTTTTT. Translating gives CASSDRGRTGELFF. The full variable domain, with the rest looked up from reference TRBV19 and TRBJ2-2, is DGGITQSPKYLFRKEGQNVTLSCEQNLNHDAMYWYRQDPGQGLRLIYYSQIVNDFQKGDIAEGYSVSREKKESFPLTVTSAQKNPTAFYLCASSDRGRTGELFFGEGSRLTVL.

The chain links TRBV13 to TRBJ1-1; 12 bases fit TRBD1. The J segment lost 6 bases and the V segment lost 5 bases, leaving 10 bases of the junction unmatched. CDR3 length equals 16 residues. Germline V CDR1 and CDR2: PRHDT, FYEKMQ (reference sequence). The CDR3 region is CASSPPTGTGGPEAFF. CDR3 nucleotides: TGTGCCAGCAGCCCCCCTACCGGGACAGGGGGCCCTGAAGCTTTCTTT.

This clone was detected only a few times. This chain joins TRBV27 and TRBJ1-2; the D gene is possibly TRBD1 (5 bases). The CDR3 is 15 residues long. CDR1 and CDR2 (germline): MNHEY, SMNVEV (reference sequence). Between the trimmed V and J ends, which lost 6 bases and 4 bases, there was a span of 18 bases. CDR3 protein: CASSSGGPSIYGYTF. The CDR3 DNA is TGTGCCAGCAGCTCTGGGGGACCGTCGATCTATGGCTACACCTTC.

The chain is built from TRBV7-2 and TRBJ2-5; 8 bases are shared with TRBD2. The germline gives CDR1 SGHTA, CDR2 FQGNSA. This CDR3 region has 13 residues. J was trimmed by 5 bases and V by 3 bases; bases with no gene match: 2. Written as DNA, the CDR3 is TGTGCCAGCAGCTTTGGCGGGGGGGAGACCCAGTACTTC. This sequence encodes CASSFGGGETQYF.

The gene calls are TRBV9 and TRBJ2-7, with D possibly TRBD1 on 6 matching bases. V was cut by 3 bases and J by 1 base, with 11 bases left in between. CDR1 SGDLS and CDR2 YYNGEE come from the germline V gene. The CDR3 totals 14 residues. The chain's CDR3 is CASSEGVYSYEQYF. The CDR3 coding sequence is TGTGCCAGCAGCGAGGGGGTCTATTCCTACGAGCAGTACTTC.

This clone was seen only once. The chain is built from TRBV6-6 and TRBJ1-3, with D possibly matching TRBD1 (5 bases). The V gene's germline CDR1 is MNHNY and CDR2 SVGAGI (reference sequence). V was shortened by 6 bases and J by 8 bases, with 20 bases between the two germline ends. This CDR3 is built from 15 residues. The CDR3 coding sequence is TGTGCCAGCAGCGACAGACTCCCCCCTAGGGACACCATATATTTT. Translation gives CASSDRLPPRDTIYF.

V and J are TRBV28 and TRBJ2-3; 8 nucleotides align to TRBD2. Unmatched junction bases numbered 5, after V lost 5 bases and J lost 4 bases. CDR1 is MDHEN and CDR2 is SYDVKM in the germline V gene. The CDR3 is made up of 14 amino acids. CDR3 loop: CASSLGTSPDTQYF. CDR3 nucleotides: TGTGCCAGCAGTCTTGGGACTAGTCCAGATACGCAGTATTTT.

V and J are TRBV13 and TRBJ1-1; 7 bases align to TRBD1. The CDR3 runs to 13 residues. The germline CDR1 and CDR2 sequences are PRHDT and FYEKMQ (reference sequence). V lost 1 base, J lost 5 bases, and 1 base stayed unmatched. CDR3 coding DNA: TGTGCCAGCAGCTTAGACAGGGGAACTGAAGCTTTCTTT. Its protein is CASSLDRGTEAFF. The full variable domain, rest sourced from reference TRBV13 and TRBJ1-1, is AAGVIQSPRHLIKEKRETATLKCYPIPRHDTVYWYQQGPGQDPQFLISFYEKMQSDKGSIPDRFSAQQFSDYHSELNMSSLELGDSALYFCASSLDRGTEAFFGQGTRLTVV.

V and J are TRBV6-5 and TRBJ1-1, with unresolved D. CDR3 length: 12 residues. V lost 4 bases to trimming and J lost 4 bases, with 7 bases between them. Germline V lookup: CDR1 MNHEY, CDR2 SVGAGI. In DNA, the CDR3 is TGTGCCAGCAGTTCGGAGGGCACTGAAGCTTTCTTT. Its translation is CASSSEGTEAFF.